This T cell receptor beta chain originates from a study of blood T cell repertoires in COVID-19. The table came from immunoSEQ multiplex PCR; TCRdb's copy has only in-frame clones and leaves some out. Seen here are about 140,000 clones, around 80% observed once, and the top ten hold approximately 4.5%. This clone has only a few counts. Trimming removed 2 bases from V and 5 bases from J, with 7 bases in between. CDR3 length: 12 amino acids. The rearrangement uses TRBV12-3 or TRBV12-4 and TRBJ2-7; no firm D call. What was sequenced was peripheral blood. The TCR sequence derives from a woman aged 80 or older with active or convalescent COVID-19. CDR3 DNA: TGTGCCAGCAGTTTATTTCCGGACGAGCAGTACTTC. Residues: CASSLFPDEQYF.